This T cell receptor (beta chain) was recovered during a study of OX40 agonist ivuxolimab in advanced cancers. Looking at the study overall: The costimulatory receptor OX40 (CD134) was targeted by ivuxolimab, a fully human IgG2 agonistic monoclonal antibody. In the dose-escalation cohort, 65% to 90% of patients were male, and the mean age was about 55 years, with a range of 23 to 79. Prior anti-PD-1, anti-PD-L1 or anti-CTLA-4 therapy was permitted, and approximately 40% of dose-escalation patients had received checkpoint inhibitors. Intravenous ivuxolimab was administered to patients every 2 weeks at six dose levels: 0.01, 0.1, 0.3, 1.5, 3 and 10 mg/kg. Three dose-escalation patients achieved partial responses, one with hepatocellular carcinoma and two with cutaneous melanoma. The purpose of peripheral TCRbeta sequencing was to test whether ivuxolimab changed TCR sequence diversity and led to clonal T-cell expansion. The monotherapy dose-escalation portion (N = 52 patients) of the phase I ivuxolimab trial is reported in the paper. Of the approximately 50 patients in dose escalation, 19 had hepatocellular carcinoma, about 15 had melanoma, 9 had renal cell carcinoma and 9 had head and neck cancer.

Trimming takes 7 bases from V and 2 bases from J, and the germline ends sit 9 bases apart. As encoded in the germline V gene (reference sequence), CDR1 is LNHDA while CDR2 is SQIVND. The CDR3, cysteine through phenylalanine, is 14 amino acids long. Of all the DNA, just the CDR3 is kept, 42 bases in frame from base 1. Patients with autoimmune disease history or receiving systemic immunosuppression were excluded from the trial. Peripheral blood for TCR sequencing was collected from all dose cohorts at baseline, on cycle 4 day 1, and on cycle 7 day 1. The samples were drawn from a first-in-human, open-label, multicenter phase I dose-escalation trial of ivuxolimab. Adults with locally advanced or metastatic melanoma, renal cell carcinoma, hepatocellular carcinoma or head and neck squamous cell carcinoma were enrolled in the trial. CD4+ and CD8+ T cells were sorted separately from peripheral blood before TCR sequencing.

For sequencing of the TCRbeta CDR3 region, genomic DNA was extracted from the sorted cells. TCRbeta CDR3 regions were sequenced using the immunoSEQ Assay. TCRdb took this table from immuneACCESS and kept in-frame rearrangements with V and J called. Such tables lack part of the clones; where checked against another copy, unresolved V genes explain under half of the gap, and the rest is unexplained. The sample data list 65,000 to 70,000 clones, and around 90% of these were observed just once. The top ten clonotypes cover about 10% of the sample. Results the study describes overall, beyond this receptor: In partial responders in the 0.1-3.0 mg/kg groups, normalized peripheral clonal expansion was found to be among the lowest, especially among CD8+ T cells. Low levels of normalized T-cell clonal expansion were also shown by some nonresponding patients. At doses of 0.1 to 3.0 mg/kg, clonal expansion of both CD4+ and CD8+ T cells in blood was seen between baseline and week 6. On average, CD8+ T cells showed more expanded clones than CD4+ T cells after ivuxolimab. The antigen specificity of the peripheral T cells that underwent clonal expansion was not determined.

Points on this clone: Its target antigen remains unknown. No quality values exist for individual bases; no much larger clone is one base distant.

The chain is made from TRBV19 and TRBJ2-6, with a tentative D call of TRBD1 or TRBD2, each matching 5 bases. The input for sequencing was CD4+ or CD8+ T cells sorted from blood, taken in a trial of the OX40 agonist ivuxolimab. The TCR was taken from an adult with an advanced solid tumor such as melanoma, head and neck, liver or kidney cancer. The bases are TGTGCCAGTACTAGAGGGGCTGGGGCCAACGTCCTGACTTTC. Translation gives CASTRGAGANVLTF.